Listed below are T cell receptor beta chains from one sample, sequenced in a study of blood T cell repertoires in COVID-19. The data were produced by immunoSEQ multiplex PCR, yet TCRdb's version contains in-frame clones alone and is incomplete. Found here are approximately 150,000 clones, roughly nine tenths of them singletons; the top ten hold roughly a sixth. Sequences were obtained from peripheral blood. These receptors were obtained from a man aged 55-75 years with active or convalescent COVID-19. Each CDR3 is given with its conserved first and last residue. The D gene is left open where the match is weak. Only part of the rows carry a size: once, few, many, or a class if the clone is expanded.

size	V	J	D	DNA	CDR3
few	TRBV10-3	TRBJ1-2	-	TGTGCCATCAGTGAGGTCTCCGCCGGTTTTTATGGCTACACCTTC	CAISEVSAGFYGYTF
-	TRBV27	TRBJ1-1	-	TGTGCCAGCAGTTCTAAAATGACAGGAATTAACACTGAAGCTTTCTTT	CASSSKMTGINTEAFF
-	TRBV19	TRBJ1-2	TRBD1	TGTGCCAGTAGTAAGGGGGCTTGGGATGGCTACACCTTC	CASSKGAWDGYTF
-	TRBV9	TRBJ2-2	TRBD2	TGTGCCAGCAGCGTAGTCAGCGGGGCGGACACCGGGGAGCTGTTTTTT	CASSVVSGADTGELFF
once	TRBV7-8	TRBJ1-1	-	TGTGCCAGCAGCTTACCTGGACAGAACACTGAAGCTTTCTTT	CASSLPGQNTEAFF
-	TRBV7-2	TRBJ1-2	TRBD1	TGTGCCAGCAGCCCCCCGGACAGGGGGAATGGCTACACCTTC	CASSPPDRGNGYTF
-	TRBV11-2	TRBJ1-1	-	TGTGCCAGCAGATATAGTGGGGCCACTGAAGCTTTCTTT	CASRYSGATEAFF
-	TRBV7-6	TRBJ2-7	-	TGTGCCAGCAGCCCTCGGGGCGGGGCCACCTACGAGCAGTACTTC	CASSPRGGATYEQYF
-	TRBV6-5	TRBJ2-7	-	TGTGCCAGCAGGCCGAGGGGAGGGGGCTACGAGCAGTACTTC	CASRPRGGGYEQYF
-	TRBV5-5	TRBJ1-1	-	TGTGCCAGCAGCCCCGGCGGGAGGATCACTGAAGCTTTCTTT	CASSPGGRITEAFF
-	TRBV28	TRBJ2-7	TRBD2	TGTGCCAGCAGGCGCGCTAGCGGGGGCAGCTCCTACGAGCAGTACTTC	CASRRASGGSSYEQYF
-	TRBV6-6	TRBJ2-3	-	TGTGCCAGCAGTAAACCGAGGGAAGATACGCAGTATTTT	CASSKPREDTQYF
-	TRBV6-1	TRBJ1-1	-	TGTGCCAGCAGTGAAGCCTCTTGGAACACTGAAGCTTTCTTT	CASSEASWNTEAFF
few	TRBV6-6	TRBJ1-2	-	TGTGCCAGCAGTTACTCGGGCAGCTTCCATGGCTACACCTTC	CASSYSGSFHGYTF
-	TRBV7-2	TRBJ2-5	-	TGTGCCAGCAGCTTAGCCCGGCAGGGCCAAGAGACCCAGTACTTC	CASSLARQGQETQYF
-	TRBV6-5	TRBJ1-2	-	TGTGCCAGCAGTTACTCGGGCAGGGTATTCGGCTACACCTTC	CASSYSGRVFGYTF